The entry below describes one T cell receptor beta chain. Its antigen specificity is not known. It has no much larger one-base neighbor in the sample; base qualities were not kept. Donors formed part of the validation cohort, which comprised 120 subjects and was distinct from the first cohort of 550 to 850 subjects. Taken from cysteine to phenylalanine, the CDR3 has 15 residues. Only the CDR3 region is kept as DNA, spanning 45 bases read in frame from base 1. V gives up 2 bases and J gives up 4 bases, and the segment between their germline ends measures 13 bases. Sequences MNHNY (CDR1) and SVGAGI (CDR2) are obtained from the germline V gene (reference sequence). This sample stems from a study of cytomegalovirus exposure and HLA in healthy donors (dated by TCRdb to about 2017). In the study overall: The 500 to 800 repertoires of the first cohort and the roughly 110 validation repertoires were produced on the same platform, according to a later analysis. Along with the roughly 670-subject first cohort, a separate validation cohort of over 90 different subjects was used. To predict cytomegalovirus infection status, the study combined high-throughput TCR immunosequencing, statistical association of individual TCRs with disease status, and machine learning. The study aimed to test whether cataloging public T cell receptors could reveal signatures of past pathogen exposure.

What the research found in general, with its limitations: The validation cohort had no HLA typing available for a later analysis, so co-occurrence within that cohort was assessed over all 110 or so repertoires. The classifier was reported to diagnose cytomegalovirus status with high specificity and sensitivity in both the original and validation cohorts. Most TCR sequences were seen in very few donors, while some public TCRs were found in many individuals. In the study, around 150 TCR beta chains were listed as associated with cytomegalovirus. In vitro tests confirmed that a few of the cytomegalovirus-associated TCR beta chains recognize cytomegalovirus antigens. The authors suggested that the approach could potentially be generalized to other disease states and immunological phenotypes. A later analysis found that TCRs clustered in the first cohort also tended to co-occur in the approximately 120 validation repertoires, with just under 95% of cluster scores above 0.

The library came from the immunoSEQ multiplex PCR assay. In the original analysis: To diagnose cytomegalovirus status from the catalog of TCR beta chain sequences, a statistical classification framework was built. In its TCRdb copy, this immuneACCESS table keeps in-frame sequences only and misses some clones. Where compared with another copy, unresolved V genes explain less than half of these, and the others have no known cause. V and J calls and clone size are as listed in that table; D and trimming were resolved from the DNA. The sample table shows roughly 180,000 clones, and 75% to 90% are seen once. The ten largest clonotypes hold approximately 7% of the sample.

The chain is encoded by TRBV6-6 joined to TRBJ2-3; the best D guess is TRBD1, with 6 bases matching. Sequencing input: PBMCs. The source is a young man in good health and CMV-seropositive. CDR3 protein: CASSYEGRGADTQYF. The nucleotides are TGTGCCAGCAGTTACGAGGGCAGGGGAGCAGATACGCAGTATTTT.